This TCR beta chain derives from a study of T cells after yellow fever vaccination. Study-wide points: Some clonotypes were seen in both the CD4 and the CD8 compartments. These made up a small share and likely arose from convergent recombination. Post-booster samples contained most primary-vaccination clones (more than 95% CD4, approximately 88% CD8).

The V gene lost 6 bases and the J gene lost 0 bases, with 13 bases spanning the gap. CDR1 is SGHTA and CDR2 is FQGNSA in the germline V gene. This CDR3 has 15 residues. TCRdb recomputed calls from the 5' RACE reads with MiXCR, one row per CDR3 protein. The sample contains fewer than 650,000 distinct CDR3 sequences, 20% to 25% of which appear only once. This clonotype came up a few times. The antigen remains undetermined. The input for sequencing was PBMCs, taken more than 20 days after the first yellow fever vaccination. This chain joins TRBV7-2 and TRBJ2-3; D not resolved. The origin of this receptor is a man aged 18 to 35 who received the YFV17D yellow fever vaccine. The CDR3 spells CASRQGLSSTDTQYF. The CDR3, as DNA: TGTGCCAGCAGACAAGGGCTGAGTAGCACAGATACGCAGTATTTT.